The 8 T cell receptor beta chains below come from one sample, sequenced in a study of T cells after yellow fever vaccination (dated by TCRdb to 2018 to 2020). What the treatment or condition label conveys for this sample: live attenuated yellow fever vaccine strain. Library preparation employed 5' RACE. For sequencing, an Illumina HiSeq 2500 was employed. Using fastp trimming at Q25 and MiXCR clonotype assembly, TCRdb reanalyzed the public sequencing data and kept in-frame beta chains. When rows share a CDR3 protein, they turn into one entry using the most common DNA and genes. For this sample the table gives hundreds of thousands of distinct CDR3 sequences, of which about a sixth were detected only once. The ten largest account for around a sixth of the sample. The material sequenced was PBMCs, taken about 5 days after the first yellow fever vaccination. The receptor source for this set is a man aged 18 to 30 who received the YFV17D yellow fever vaccine.

The V call is TRBV13, the J call TRBJ2-7, with D possibly being TRBD2 (6 bases). Trimming shortened V by 7 bases and J by 3 bases, and 16 bases separated the two germline ends. CDR3 length: 14 residues. Germline CDR1 reads PRHDT; CDR2 reads FYEKMQ (reference sequence). The CDR3, as DNA: TGTGCCAGCAAGCCAGCGGGTGCCGACTACGAGCAGTACGTC. Its protein product is CASKPAGADYEQYV.

Only a few counts were recorded for this clonotype. The CDR3 here is CASSLVYSGVSGELFF. The CDR3 DNA reads TGCGCCAGCAGCTTGGTGTACTCCGGGGTCTCCGGGGAGCTGTTTTTT. V usage is TRBV5-1 and J usage is TRBJ2-2; the D gene is possibly TRBD2 (5 bases). The CDR3 spans 16 residues. With 0 bases removed from V and 6 bases from J, the gap between germline ends came to 15 bases. Germline V gives CDR1 SGHRS, CDR2 YFSETQ.

The genes are TRBV7-7 and TRBJ2-3; either TRBD1 or TRBD2 may supply D (5 bases each). There are 13 residues in the CDR3. V dropped 2 bases and J dropped 9 bases, with 12 bases sitting between them. The germline gives CDR1 SSHAT, CDR2 FNYEAQ (reference sequence). CDR3 residues: CASSLRGGGTQYF. DNA for the CDR3: TGTGCCAGCAGCTTAAGGGGTGGCGGGACGCAGTATTTT. Combining the CDR3 with reference TRBV7-7 and TRBJ2-3 gives the whole variable domain GAGVSQSPRYKVTKRGQDVTLRCDPISSHATLYWYQQALGQGPEFLTYFNYEAQPDKSGLPSDRFSAERPEGSISTLTIQRTEQRDSAMYRCASSLRGGGTQYFGPGTRLTVL.

In its sample, this clonotype was seen a few times. For the CDR3, the DNA is TGCAGCGTTGATGGCAAATCTAGCACAGATACGCAGTATTTT. Amino acid sequence: CSVDGKSSTDTQYF. This chain uses TRBV29-1 with TRBJ2-3; D remains ambiguous. Germline CDR1 and CDR2: SQVTM and ANQGSEA. The germline V and J ends were trimmed by 3 bases and 0 bases, with 10 bases remaining between them. The CDR3 covers 14 residues.

This clonotype was seen more than once but under ten times. The V and J genes are TRBV7-2 and TRBJ2-1; possibly TRBD2 for D (6 bases). Per the germline V gene, CDR1 is SGHTA and CDR2 is FQGNSA. The CDR3 contains 15 residues. Deletions cut 1 base from V and 8 bases from J, with 15 bases between. The CDR3 nucleotides read TGTGCCAGCAGCTTAGGGGCGGGGTTTTTGGATGAGCAGTTCTTC. Protein sequence: CASSLGAGFLDEQFF. The full variable domain, with the rest looked up from reference TRBV7-2 and TRBJ2-1, is GAGVSQSPSNKVTEKGKDVELRCDPISGHTALYWYRQSLGQGLEFLIYFQGNSAPDKSGLPSDRFSAERTGGSVSTLTIQRTQQEDSAVYLCASSLGAGFLDEQFFGPGTRLTVL.

This clonotype occurred a few times. The chain couples TRBV29-1 to TRBJ2-4; 10 bases are a match to TRBD1. Germline V gene sequence: CDR1 SQVTM, CDR2 ANQGSEA. The CDR3 totals 13 residues. The ends lost 4 bases at V and 8 bases at J; junction bases unmatched: 5. CDR3 nucleotide sequence: TGCAGCGTTGTGACAGGGGGCAGGGACATTCAGTACTTC. Its protein is CSVVTGGRDIQYF.

The chain has TRBV4-3 and TRBJ2-7; the D is unclear. CDR3 length equals 18 residues. Germline V gene sequence: CDR1 LGHNA, CDR2 YSLEER. The germline V and J ends were trimmed by 0 bases and 2 bases, with 20 bases remaining between them. DNA for the CDR3: TGCGCCAGCAGCCAAGATTGTAACAGTACCCGTCGAGCCTACGAGCAGTACGTC. Its protein is CASSQDCNSTRRAYEQYV.

V usage is TRBV18 and J usage is TRBJ2-7, with no clear D. In germline, CDR1 is KGHSH, CDR2 LQKENI. CDR3 length: 14 amino acids. The V end lost 2 bases, the J end lost 3 bases, and 11 bases lay between the germline ends. The DNA of the CDR3 is TGTGCCAGCTCACCATTCCAGGCAAACTACGAGCAGTACTTC. Protein: CASSPFQANYEQYF. The whole variable domain, filled in from reference TRBV18 and TRBJ2-7, reads NAGVMQNPRHLVRRRGQEARLRCSPMKGHSHVYWYRQLPEEGLKFMVYLQKENIIDESGMPKERFSAEFPKEGPSILRIQQVVRGDSAAYFCASSPFQANYEQYFGPGTRLTVT.